These 23 T cell receptor beta chains came from one sample sequenced in a study of OX40 agonist ivuxolimab in advanced cancers. The data were produced by immunoSEQ multiplex PCR, yet TCRdb's version contains in-frame clones alone and is incomplete. Seen here are roughly 80,000 clones, approximately 90% observed once, and the top ten hold 0.55% to 0.7%. Sequencing was performed on CD4+ or CD8+ T cells sorted from blood, taken in a trial of the OX40 agonist ivuxolimab. Receptors were obtained from an adult with an advanced solid tumor such as melanoma, head and neck, liver or kidney cancer.

The chain employs TRBV5-4 and TRBJ2-1, with 9 bases aligning to TRBD2. CDR1 is SGHNT, CDR2 YYREEE, per germline (reference sequence). J gave up 0 bases and V 4 bases, and 5 bases lay outside the gene matches. CDR3 length equals 16 residues. Here the CDR3 DNA reads TGTGCCAGCAGCCAAGAACTAGCGGGCTCCTACAATGAGCAGTTCTTC. It codes for CASSQELAGSYNEQFF.

The V gene is TRBV7-9, the J gene TRBJ2-1, with D possibly matching TRBD2 (5 bases). Germline CDR1 reads SEHNR; CDR2 reads FQNEAQ (reference sequence). The CDR3 spans 13 residues. Trimming removed 5 bases from V and 7 bases from J, with 12 bases in between. The CDR3 nucleotides are TGTGCCAGCAGCCTCGAATCGGGGAATGAGCAGTTCTTC. This codes for CASSLESGNEQFF.

The chain has TRBV19 and TRBJ2-5; 8 bases map to TRBD1. This CDR3 contains 18 residues. The ends lost 2 bases at V and 2 bases at J; junction bases unmatched: 13. Germline CDR1 and CDR2: LNHDA and SQIVND (reference sequence). CDR3 sequence (DNA): TGTGCCAGTAGTATACCTCCCCAGACAGGGGCCTCACAAGAGACCCAGTACTTC. Encoded protein: CASSIPPQTGASQETQYF. The entire variable domain, with the rest obtained from reference TRBV19 and TRBJ2-5, is as follows: DGGITQSPKYLFRKEGQNVTLSCEQNLNHDAMYWYRQDPGQGLRLIYYSQIVNDFQKGDIAEGYSVSREKKESFPLTVTSAQKNPTAFYLCASSIPPQTGASQETQYFGPGTRLLVL.

V usage is TRBV7-6 and J usage is TRBJ1-2, with TRBD1 matching over 7 bases. The CDR3 totals 16 residues. The germline CDR1 and CDR2 sequences are SGHVS and FNYEAQ. V was pared by 5 bases and J by 4 bases, with 13 bases of the junction left unmatched. CDR3 loop: CASSRGDRAGGYGYTF. CDR3 sequence (DNA): TGTGCCAGCAGCCGGGGAGACAGGGCGGGAGGCTATGGCTACACCTTC.

This chain joins TRBV10-2 and TRBJ1-1, with a weak D call TRBD1 (5 bases). V lost 0 bases to trimming and J lost 6 bases, with 11 bases between them. Germline CDR1 reads WSHSY; CDR2 reads SAAADI. This CDR3 comprises 14 residues. For the CDR3, the DNA is TGCGCCAGCAGTGAGTCTGAGACAGCCTCTGAAGCTTTCTTT. Its protein is CASSESETASEAFF.

The V and J genes are TRBV9 and TRBJ2-3; D possibly matches TRBD1 or TRBD2 (5 bases each). The CDR3 consists of 14 residues. Trimming removed 4 bases at V and 2 bases at J, with 11 bases between. The germline V gene has CDR1 SGDLS and CDR2 YYNGEE. The CDR3 protein is CASSRDRSTDTQYF. As DNA, the CDR3 is TGTGCCAGCAGCCGGGACCGATCCACAGATACGCAGTATTTT.

The V call is TRBV25-1, the J call TRBJ1-4, with TRBD1 as a possible D gene (5 bases). V gave up 3 bases and J gave up 8 bases, with 16 bases separating them. The CDR3 runs 15 residues. Looked up from germline, CDR1 is MGHDK and CDR2 is SYGVNS. CDR3 region: CASSEYRGGREKLFF. CDR3 DNA: TGTGCCAGCAGTGAGTACCGGGGCGGACGAGAAAAACTGTTTTTT. Complete variable domain (other parts from reference TRBV25-1 and TRBJ1-4): EADIYQTPRYLVIGTGKKITLECSQTMGHDKMYWYQQDPGMELHLIHYSYGVNSTEKGDLSSESTVSRIRTEHFPLTLESARPSHTSQYLCASSEYRGGREKLFFGSGTQLSVL.

The chain uses TRBV28 and TRBJ2-3; possibly TRBD1 or TRBD2 for D (6 bases each). Trimming removed 8 bases at V and 2 bases at J, with 11 bases between. Germline values: CDR1 MDHEN, CDR2 SYDVKM. The CDR3 loop spans 13 amino acids. The CDR3 region is CASRGPSTDTQYF. CDR3 nucleotides: TGTGCCAGCCGGGGGCCTTCCACAGATACGCAGTATTTT.

CDR3 DNA: TGCGCCAGCAGAGTGGCAGAAAATGAAAAACTGTTTTTT. Amino acid sequence: CASRVAENEKLFF. The chain employs TRBV5-1 and TRBJ1-4; D uncertain. V lost 5 bases and J lost 5, with 10 bases in between. Germline V gives CDR1 SGHRS, CDR2 YFSETQ. This CDR3 comprises 13 residues.

This chain joins TRBV11-3 and TRBJ2-1; D may match TRBD1 or TRBD2 (5 bases each). With 0 bases removed from V and 0 bases from J, the gap between germline ends came to 18 bases. The CDR3 has 19 amino acids. Germline-derived CDR1 and CDR2 are SGHNT and YENEEA. For the CDR3, the DNA is TGTGCCAGCAGCTTAGATCTTGGGACGCTGACGAGCTCCTACAATGAGCAGTTCTTC. Residues: CASSLDLGTLTSSYNEQFF.

This clone has more than one count but fewer than ten. The sample contains more than one DNA sequence encoding this CDR3. This chain uses TRBV18 with TRBJ1-5; TRBD1 aligns across 9 bases. After removal of 3 bases from V and 4 bases from J, the junction contained 1 base not matched to a gene. This CDR3 is 14 amino acids long. CDR1 KGHSH and CDR2 LQKENI come from the germline V gene. The CDR3 protein is CASSPGQGNQPQHF. Here the CDR3 DNA reads TGTGCCAGCTCACCGGGACAGGGAAATCAGCCCCAGCATTTT.

CDR3 sequence: CASSIGTSGRGEQFF. As DNA, the CDR3 is TGTGCCAGCAGTATCGGGACTAGCGGGAGGGGTGAGCAGTTCTTC. The rearrangement uses TRBV28 and TRBJ2-1, with 16 bases identical to TRBD2. This CDR3 is 15 amino acids long. CDR1 MDHEN and CDR2 SYDVKM come from the germline V gene. V trimming: 5 bases; J trimming: 9 bases; junction bases outside the gene matches: 4.

The rearrangement links TRBV28 to TRBJ2-5, with D perhaps being TRBD1 or TRBD2 (5 bases each). Germline V gene data show CDR1 as MDHEN and CDR2 as SYDVKM. CDR3 length equals 16 residues. With 7 bases removed from V and 3 bases from J, the gap between germline ends came to 21 bases. The CDR3 nucleotides read TGTGCCAGCACCCGACGGGGCAGTAAAGGGAAAGAGACCCAGTACTTC. It translates to CASTRRGSKGKETQYF.

As to this clone: This same CDR3 is encoded by further DNA sequences in the sample. V is TRBV28 and J is TRBJ1-2; D gene unclear. Germline-derived CDR1 and CDR2 are MDHEN and SYDVKM. The CDR3 consists of 14 residues. Trimming cost V 2 bases and J 2 bases, with 9 bases left between them. CDR3 in DNA: TGTGCCAGCAGTTTAGGTAGAGGAAACTATGGCTACACCTTC. This translates into CASSLGRGNYGYTF.

This clone was counted a single time. The chain uses TRBV4-2 and TRBJ2-1, with 11 nucleotides matching TRBD2. Germline V CDR1 and CDR2: LGHNA, YNFKEQ. Trimming removed 3 bases from V and 0 bases from J; junction bases left unmatched: 7. This CDR3 spans 18 amino acids. The CDR3 reads CASSQGTSGTDSYNEQFF. For the CDR3, the DNA is TGTGCCAGCAGCCAGGGGACTAGCGGTACAGACTCCTACAATGAGCAGTTCTTC.

This chain uses TRBV18 with TRBJ2-1; D could derive from TRBD1 or TRBD2 (5 bases each). The V gene's germline CDR1 is KGHSH and CDR2 LQKENI. Trimming removed 1 base from V and 9 bases from J, with 10 bases in between. There are 13 residues in the CDR3. The CDR3: CASSPLRDGEQFF. The CDR3 DNA reads as TGTGCCAGCTCACCACTCAGGGACGGTGAGCAGTTCTTC.

The rearrangement links TRBV6-5 to TRBJ2-7; 7 bases are a match to TRBD1. The V segment lost 0 bases and the J segment 6 bases; nucleotides outside the gene matches: 2. This CDR3 is built from 13 residues. Germline values: CDR1 MNHEY, CDR2 SVGAGI. The CDR3 bases are TGTGCCAGCAGTTACTCGACAGGGAGCGAGCAGTACTTC. Encoded protein: CASSYSTGSEQYF.

This rearrangement joins TRBV13 to TRBJ2-3, with TRBD1 matching 7 bases. Germline V gene sequence: CDR1 PRHDT, CDR2 FYEKMQ (reference sequence). This CDR3 contains 12 residues. V trimming: 5 bases; J trimming: 9 bases; junction bases outside the gene matches: 5. The CDR3 here is CASSQGVYTQYF. CDR3 nucleotides: TGTGCCAGCAGCCAGGGGGTCTACACGCAGTATTTT.

CDR3 amino acids: CASSRQGDNEAFF. The DNA for the CDR3 is TGTGCCAGTAGTAGGCAAGGGGATAATGAAGCTTTCTTT. The V call is TRBV19, the J call TRBJ1-1; weak D call: TRBD1 (5 bases). The germline CDR1 and CDR2 sequences are LNHDA and SQIVND (reference sequence). Trimming took off 4 bases at V and 7 bases at J, with 13 bases between the two ends. The CDR3 loop spans 13 amino acids.

The chain employs TRBV11-3 and TRBJ2-1, with D possibly TRBD2 on 5 matching bases. The CDR3 contains 12 residues. The germline CDR1 and CDR2 sequences are SGHNT and YENEEA. V was clipped by 1 base and J by 12 bases, with 10 bases between them. The CDR3 reads CASSLVLGRQFF. CDR3 nucleotides: TGTGCCAGCAGCTTAGTTCTGGGGAGGCAGTTCTTC.

The rearrangement uses TRBV6-1 and TRBJ2-5, with TRBD2 as a possible D gene (6 bases). This CDR3 spans 15 amino acids. In germline, CDR1 is MNHNS, CDR2 SASEGT. V was clipped by 3 bases and J by 5 bases, with 16 bases between them. The CDR3 is CASSEAGLLRETQYF. The DNA of the CDR3 is TGTGCCAGCAGTGAGGCGGGGTTGCTTAGGGAGACCCAGTACTTC.

V and J are TRBV29-1 and TRBJ2-5, with D tentatively TRBD1 (6 bases). V lost 2 bases, J lost 5 bases, and 12 bases lay in between. The CDR3 runs 13 residues. Germline V gene data show CDR1 as SQVTM and CDR2 as ANQGSEA. The DNA for the CDR3 is TGCAGCGTTGAACCCGTAGGGGGTGAGACCCAGTACTTC. Encoded protein: CSVEPVGGETQYF.

The chain is built from TRBV19 and TRBJ2-7, with 8 bases lining up with TRBD2. J was trimmed by 3 bases and V by 3 bases; bases with no gene match: 4. Germline loops: CDR1 LNHDA, CDR2 SQIVND (reference sequence). The CDR3 contains 14 residues. The CDR3 here is CASSMSGSFYEQYF. The CDR3 region has the DNA TGTGCCAGTAGTATGAGCGGGAGCTTCTACGAGCAGTACTTC.